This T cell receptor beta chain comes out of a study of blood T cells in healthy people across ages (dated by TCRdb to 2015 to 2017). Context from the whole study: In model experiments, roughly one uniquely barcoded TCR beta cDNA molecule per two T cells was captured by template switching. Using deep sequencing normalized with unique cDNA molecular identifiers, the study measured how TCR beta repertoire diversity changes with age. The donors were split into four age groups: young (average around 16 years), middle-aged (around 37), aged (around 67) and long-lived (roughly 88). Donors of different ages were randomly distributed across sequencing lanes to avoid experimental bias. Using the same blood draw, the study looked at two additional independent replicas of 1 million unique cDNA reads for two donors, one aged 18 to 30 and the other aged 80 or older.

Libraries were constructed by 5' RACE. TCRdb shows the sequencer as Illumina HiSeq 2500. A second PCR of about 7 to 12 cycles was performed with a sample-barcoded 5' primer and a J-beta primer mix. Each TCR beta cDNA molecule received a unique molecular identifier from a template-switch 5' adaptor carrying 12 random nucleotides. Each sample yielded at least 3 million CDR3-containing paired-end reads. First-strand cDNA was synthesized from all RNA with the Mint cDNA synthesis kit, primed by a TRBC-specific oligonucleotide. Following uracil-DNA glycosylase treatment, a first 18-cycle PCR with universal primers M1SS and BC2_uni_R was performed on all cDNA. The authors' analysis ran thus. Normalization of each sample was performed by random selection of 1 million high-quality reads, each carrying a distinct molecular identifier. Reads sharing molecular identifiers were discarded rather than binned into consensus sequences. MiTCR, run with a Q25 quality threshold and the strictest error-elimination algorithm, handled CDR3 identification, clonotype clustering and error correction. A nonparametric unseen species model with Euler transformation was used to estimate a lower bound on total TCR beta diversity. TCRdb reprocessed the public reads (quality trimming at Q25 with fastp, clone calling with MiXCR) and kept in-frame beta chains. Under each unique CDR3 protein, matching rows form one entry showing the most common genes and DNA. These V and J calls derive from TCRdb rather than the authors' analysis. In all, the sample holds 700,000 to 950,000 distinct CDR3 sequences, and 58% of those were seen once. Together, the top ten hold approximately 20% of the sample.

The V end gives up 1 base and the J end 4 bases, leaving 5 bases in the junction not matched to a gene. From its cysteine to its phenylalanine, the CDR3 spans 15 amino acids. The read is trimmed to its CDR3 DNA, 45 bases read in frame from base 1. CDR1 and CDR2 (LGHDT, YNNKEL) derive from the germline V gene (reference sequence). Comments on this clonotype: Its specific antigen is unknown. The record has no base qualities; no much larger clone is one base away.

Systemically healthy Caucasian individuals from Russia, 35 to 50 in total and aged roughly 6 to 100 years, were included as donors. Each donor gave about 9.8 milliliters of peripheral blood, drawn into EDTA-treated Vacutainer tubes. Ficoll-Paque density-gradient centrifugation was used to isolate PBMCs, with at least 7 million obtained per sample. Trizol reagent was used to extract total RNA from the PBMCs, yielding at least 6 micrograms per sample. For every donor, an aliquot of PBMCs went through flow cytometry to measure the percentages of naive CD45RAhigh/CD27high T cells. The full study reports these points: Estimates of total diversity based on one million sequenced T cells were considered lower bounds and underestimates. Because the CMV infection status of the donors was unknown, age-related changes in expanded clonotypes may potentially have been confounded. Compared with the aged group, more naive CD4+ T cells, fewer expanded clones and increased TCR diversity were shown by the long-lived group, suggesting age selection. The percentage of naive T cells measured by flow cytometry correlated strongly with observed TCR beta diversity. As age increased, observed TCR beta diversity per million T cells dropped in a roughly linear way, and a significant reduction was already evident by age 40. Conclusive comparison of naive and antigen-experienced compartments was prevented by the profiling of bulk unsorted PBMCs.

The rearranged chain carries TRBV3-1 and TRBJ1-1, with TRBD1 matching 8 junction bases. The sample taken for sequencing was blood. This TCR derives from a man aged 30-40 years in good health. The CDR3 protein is CASSQGQGSATEAFF. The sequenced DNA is TGTGCCAGCAGCCAAGGACAGGGGTCGGCCACTGAAGCTTTCTTT.